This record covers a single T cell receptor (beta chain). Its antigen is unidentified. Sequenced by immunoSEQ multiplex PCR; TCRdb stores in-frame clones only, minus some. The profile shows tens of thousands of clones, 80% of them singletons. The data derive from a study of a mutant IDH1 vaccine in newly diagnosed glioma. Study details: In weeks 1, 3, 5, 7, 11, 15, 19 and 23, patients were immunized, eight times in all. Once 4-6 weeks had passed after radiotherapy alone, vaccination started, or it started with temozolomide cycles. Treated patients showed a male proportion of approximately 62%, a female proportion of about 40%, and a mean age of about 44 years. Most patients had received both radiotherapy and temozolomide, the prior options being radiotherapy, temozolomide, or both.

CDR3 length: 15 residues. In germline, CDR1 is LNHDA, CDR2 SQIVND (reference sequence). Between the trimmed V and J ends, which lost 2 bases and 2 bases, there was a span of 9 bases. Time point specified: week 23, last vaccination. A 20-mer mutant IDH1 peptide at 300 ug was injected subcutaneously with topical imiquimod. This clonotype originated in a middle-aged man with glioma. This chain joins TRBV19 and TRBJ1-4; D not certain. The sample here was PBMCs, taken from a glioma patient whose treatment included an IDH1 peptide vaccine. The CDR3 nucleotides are TGTGCCAGTAGTATAAGGACGAATACTAATGAAAAACTGTTTTTT. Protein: CASSIRTNTNEKLFF.